The clone carrying this T cell receptor (beta chain) has at least ten counts. Original handling: Estimation of nucleated cell counts was performed using reference gene primer amplification. Assay: immunoSEQ multiplex PCR; the TCRdb copy retains only in-frame clones and omits some. D and trimming were read from the DNA, whereas the V and J calls and clone size are those reported in that table. Here the sample spans 80,000 to 100,000 clones, 65% to 85% being singletons. These data are taken from a study of blood T cell repertoires in COVID-19. Across the whole study: Acute-phase and convalescent COVID-19 samples originated in the United States, Italy and Spain. Nucleic acid was either cDNA or gDNA, and it came from T cells, B-cell-depleted T cells, or PBMCs.

With 8 bases removed from V and 7 bases from J, the gap between germline ends came to 15 bases. Germline V gene sequence: CDR1 SEHNR, CDR2 FQNEAQ (reference sequence). CDR3 length equals 14 residues. V is TRBV7-9 and J is TRBJ1-6, with D perhaps TRBD1 (5 bases). The origin of this receptor is a man aged 60-69 years with acute or convalescent COVID-19. The sample comprised peripheral blood. This chain's CDR3 is CASAGRGLNSPLHF. The CDR3 DNA follows: TGTGCCAGCGCCGGGCGGGGGTTGAATTCACCCCTCCACTTT.